This T cell receptor beta chain was documented in a study of cytomegalovirus exposure and HLA in healthy donors. This CDR3 has 16 amino acids. V shed 3 bases and J shed 0 bases, with 12 bases lying between them. Germline V gives CDR1 MNHNS, CDR2 SASEGT. A note on this clone: What it recognizes is unknown.

The study ran its PCR with 60 Vbeta and 13 Jbeta primers. Clones were sequenced by immunoSEQ multiplex PCR, and TCRdb holds only the in-frame ones, with some missing. This sample's table reports about 50,000 clones. Study-wide results and caveats: Donor immune exposure was known only as CMV serostatus. Trimming of TCR beta V- and J-genes showed a link, identified in a later analysis, to a missense DCLRE1C variant. Common viral pathogens seemed to be connected with several of the most significant clusters, according to a later analysis.

Sequences were obtained from PBMCs. The V gene is TRBV6-1, the J gene TRBJ1-5, with TRBD1 as a possible D gene (5 bases). This receptor was identified in a man between 18 and 29 years old in good health and CMV-seropositive. The DNA for the CDR3 is TGTGCCAGCAGTGACCCGACAGCTAATAGCAATCAGCCCCAGCATTTT. Protein product: CASSDPTANSNQPQHF.